These T cell receptor beta chains were read from a single sample in a study of T cell responses to AZD1222 COVID-19 vaccine. Profiled with immunoSEQ multiplex PCR; TCRdb holds only in-frame clones, not every one. The sample shows under 150,000 clones, 90% to 95% of them seen only once. Sequenced here: peripheral blood, sampled on day 0 of AZD1222 vaccination. These TCRs come from an adult in good health. CDR3s include the opening cysteine and the closing phenylalanine or tryptophan. Fields, in order: clone size, D gene, J gene, V gene, CDR3 DNA, CDR3 protein. A D gene is named only where the DNA matches it firmly. Clone size is stated in some rows and not others, as once, few, many or a class when expanded.

-	-	TRBJ1-6	TRBV11-2	TGTGCCAGCAGCCTACGACAGGTTCTCTTTAATTCACCCCTCCACTTT	CASSLRQVLFNSPLHF
-	TRBD1	TRBJ2-3	TRBV3-1/TRBV3-2	TGTGCCAGCAGGTTACAGGGGGCAGATACGCAGTATTTT	CASRLQGADTQYF
-	-	TRBJ2-7	TRBV7-6	TGTGCCAGCAGCTTAACGGGGGCAGGTCGGGGCTACGAGCAGTACTTC	CASSLTGAGRGYEQYF
-	-	TRBJ1-5	TRBV19	TGTGCCAGTACCATGACAGGAGATCAGCCCCAGCATTTT	CASTMTGDQPQHF
-	TRBD2	TRBJ2-7	TRBV6-5	TGTGCCAGCAGCCAAGGACTAGCTTACCACGAGCAGTACTTC	CASSQGLAYHEQYF
-	-	TRBJ1-5	TRBV12-3/TRBV12-4	TGTGCCAGCAACACAGGGTGGTCTCAGCCCCAGCATTTT	CASNTGWSQPQHF
-	-	TRBJ1-2	TRBV12-3/TRBV12-4	TGTGCCAGCAGCAGAAAAGCCTATGGCTACACCTTC	CASSRKAYGYTF
once	TRBD2	TRBJ2-5	TRBV24-1	TGTGCCACCAGTGACCCATTAGCGGGGGCGGGCGAGACCCAGTACTTC	CATSDPLAGAGETQYF
few	-	TRBJ2-1	TRBV5-1	TGCGCCAGCAGCTTCATGACAGCCAATGAGCAGTTCTTC	CASSFMTANEQFF
-	-	TRBJ1-2	TRBV29-1	TGCAGCGTTGATCTAAACTATGGCTACACCTTC	CSVDLNYGYTF
-	-	TRBJ1-1	TRBV28	TGTGCCAGCAGCACTTACCGAAACCAGGGGTTTAACACTGAAGCTTTCTTT	CASSTYRNQGFNTEAFF
-	-	TRBJ2-2	TRBV11-2	TGTGCCAGCAGCTTAAGGGCAGGGCCCGGGGAGCTGTTTTTT	CASSLRAGPGELFF
-	-	TRBJ2-3	TRBV6-6	TGTGCCAGCACTCGTAGCGGAGAGAGCACAGATACGCAGTATTTT	CASTRSGESTDTQYF
-	-	TRBJ1-1	TRBV7-8	TGTGCCAGCAGCTCGACAGTTCCTTTCTTT	CASSSTVPFF
-	TRBD1	TRBJ1-5	TRBV6-1	TGTGCCAGCAGTGAAGCTGAAGGGACAGGGGAGCAGCCCCAGCATTTT	CASSEAEGTGEQPQHF
-	-	TRBJ1-5	TRBV6-5	TGTGCCAGCAAGTATCGGGAGGGCAATCAGCCCCAGCATTTT	CASKYREGNQPQHF
-	-	TRBJ1-2	TRBV27	TGTGCCAGCGCCCTCGGGTCTAACTATGGCTACACCTTC	CASALGSNYGYTF
-	TRBD1	TRBJ2-7	TRBV12-5	TGTGCTAGTGGTTGGGGGACAGGGGGCTACGAGCAGTACTTC	CASGWGTGGYEQYF
-	-	TRBJ1-1	TRBV29-1	TGCAGCGTTGAAGATAGGACAGCCAACTGGGGCACTGAAGCTTTCTTT	CSVEDRTANWGTEAFF
-	TRBD2	TRBJ2-3	TRBV4-2	TGTGCCAGCAGCCAGGAAGATCGTAGGTCACTAGCGGGAGGAGATACGCAGTATTTT	CASSQEDRRSLAGGDTQYF
-	TRBD1	TRBJ2-5	TRBV19	TGTGCCAGTAGTATAGACTTCAGGACAGGTCAAGAGACCCAGTACTTC	CASSIDFRTGQETQYF
-	TRBD1	TRBJ1-1	TRBV28	TGTGCCGGGGCCGGGACAGGGACCTCTGAAGCTTTCTTT	CAGAGTGTSEAFF
-	-	TRBJ2-5	TRBV10-2	TGCGCCAGCAGGACGTCGGAGACCCAGTACTTC	CASRTSETQYF
-	TRBD1	TRBJ1-4	TRBV2	TGTGCCAGCAGCGTTGGGACAGGGGGAGGAAAACTGTTTTTT	CASSVGTGGGKLFF
-	-	TRBJ2-1	TRBV11-3	TGTGCCAGCAGCCCCCTTGGGTACTCGGAAGCCTACAATGAGCAGTTCTTC	CASSPLGYSEAYNEQFF
-	TRBD2	TRBJ2-3	TRBV9	TGTGCCAGCAGCGGTCTAGCGGTCTCTGGCACAGATACGCAGTATTTT	CASSGLAVSGTDTQYF
once	-	TRBJ2-3	TRBV3-1/TRBV3-2	TGTGCCAGCAGCGACGGCGCCTTGAGGGATACGCAGTATTTT	CASSDGALRDTQYF
-	-	TRBJ1-5	TRBV19	TGTGCCAGTAGTATGGGCGGTCGGGGGGCTAATAGCAATCAGCCCCAGCATTTT	CASSMGGRGANSNQPQHF
-	-	TRBJ1-6	TRBV6-5	TGTGCCAGCAGTTACTCGACAGTAGAAAATTCACCCCTCCACTTT	CASSYSTVENSPLHF
-	-	TRBJ1-1	TRBV18	TGTGCCAGCTCACCATCGTTAGGGGACCACTTCAACACTGAAGCTTTCTTT	CASSPSLGDHFNTEAFF
-	-	TRBJ2-5	TRBV27	TGTGCCAGCAGTTCGCGACAGGGAGGAGGAGAGACCCAGTACTTC	CASSSRQGGGETQYF
-	-	TRBJ2-1	TRBV5-1	TGCGCCAGCAGCTTGCTGGTGGGAGTTTCCTACAATGAGCAGTTCTTC	CASSLLVGVSYNEQFF
-	TRBD1	TRBJ1-1	TRBV7-2	TGTGCCAGCAGCTTAGCAGGGGGCAGTACTGAAGCTTTCTTT	CASSLAGGSTEAFF
-	TRBD1	TRBJ2-7	TRBV28	TGTGCCAGCAGTCAAACAGGGGCCCCCTACGAGCAGTACTTC	CASSQTGAPYEQYF
-	-	TRBJ1-5	TRBV3-1/TRBV3-2	TGTGCCAGCAGCCAAGATTTCAAGGGCGGTCAGCCCCAGCATTTT	CASSQDFKGGQPQHF
-	TRBD1	TRBJ2-1	TRBV2	TGTGCCAGCAAACCCGGGACAGGGGGCATCTATGAGCAGTTCTTC	CASKPGTGGIYEQFF
-	-	TRBJ1-5	TRBV27	TGTGCCAGCAGTTTAATGGGGAATCAGAATCAGCCCCAGCATTTT	CASSLMGNQNQPQHF
-	-	TRBJ2-1	TRBV7-9	TGTGCCAGCAGCTTAGGATACAATGAGCAGTTCTTC	CASSLGYNEQFF
-	-	TRBJ1-3	TRBV13	TGTGCCAGCAGCCCTAGTGGGGGGCGATCGAACTCTGGAAACACCATATATTTT	CASSPSGGRSNSGNTIYF
-	-	TRBJ1-4	TRBV7-9	TGTGCCAGCAGCTTATCGGGGGGAGGGCTGGCTCGTGAAAAACTGTTTTTT	CASSLSGGGLAREKLFF
-	-	TRBJ2-1	TRBV5-1	TGCGCCAGCAGCCCGGCAGGCCGCGGGGTGGAGGAGCAGTTCTTC	CASSPAGRGVEEQFF
-	TRBD1	TRBJ2-6	TRBV19	TGTGCCAGTAGTCCCTATTTCGGACAGGCTTTCTCTGGGGCCAACGTCCTGACTTTC	CASSPYFGQAFSGANVLTF
-	TRBD1	TRBJ1-6	TRBV28	TGTGCCACCGAGGCAGGACAGGGTTCACCCCTCCACTTT	CATEAGQGSPLHF
-	TRBD1	TRBJ1-5	TRBV18	TGTGCCAGCTCAGCAGGGGGTAGCAATCAGCCCCAGCATTTT	CASSAGGSNQPQHF
-	-	TRBJ1-3	TRBV29-1	TGCAGCGTTGACGTGGGGGCGACAACTGGAAACACCATATATTTT	CSVDVGATTGNTIYF
-	-	TRBJ2-1	TRBV6-6	TGTGCCAGCAGTTACTGGGAGGCGTCCTACAATGAGCAGTTCTTC	CASSYWEASYNEQFF
-	TRBD2	TRBJ2-5	TRBV9	TGTGCCAGCAGCGTAGAAGCGGGAGGGGTTGAGACCCAGTACTTC	CASSVEAGGVETQYF
-	TRBD1	TRBJ2-5	TRBV30	TGTGCCTGGAGTGTAGGGACAGGGGACGTGGAAACCCAGTACTTC	CAWSVGTGDVETQYF
-	-	TRBJ1-1	TRBV25-1	TGTGCCAGCACGAGCCTGAGGGGAGCTGAAGCTTTCTTT	CASTSLRGAEAFF
few	-	TRBJ2-3	TRBV29-1	TGCAGCGTTGATGAATGGGCCAGCCCCACAGATACGCAGTATTTT	CSVDEWASPTDTQYF
-	-	TRBJ2-1	TRBV5-4	TGTGCCAGCAGCCTGGGTTCTAGCTGGCACAATGAGCAGTTCTTC	CASSLGSSWHNEQFF
-	-	TRBJ1-1	TRBV14	TGTGCCAGCAGCTTGACAGTTAACACTGAAGCTTTCTTT	CASSLTVNTEAFF
-	-	TRBJ1-6	TRBV3-1/TRBV3-2	TGTGCCAGCAGCCTTGACCTCTTGGATTCACCCCTCCACTTT	CASSLDLLDSPLHF
-	-	TRBJ2-3	TRBV7-9	TGTGCCAGCAGCTTATGGTCTACAGATACGCAGTATTTT	CASSLWSTDTQYF
once	TRBD1	TRBJ1-2	TRBV19	TGTGCCAGTAGTGCCGCAGGGGGACTTTGGGGCTACACCTTC	CASSAAGGLWGYTF
-	-	TRBJ1-2	TRBV7-3	TGTGCCAGCAGCTTATCTCCGACTGAAAGCTACACCTTC	CASSLSPTESYTF
once	-	TRBJ2-1	TRBV9	TGTGCCAGCAGCGGAGGGTCTCAAGATGAGCAGTTCTTC	CASSGGSQDEQFF
-	-	TRBJ1-1	TRBV19	TGTGCCAGTAGTATTATAGGTGAGGTCACTGAAGCTTTCTTT	CASSIIGEVTEAFF
-	-	TRBJ1-2	TRBV10-2	TGCGCCAGCAGGGGTAAGGACTATGGCTACACCTTC	CASRGKDYGYTF
-	TRBD1	TRBJ1-2	TRBV10-3	TGTGCCATCAGTGAGACCAACAGGGGGCCCAACTATGGCTACACCTTC	CAISETNRGPNYGYTF